Following are 23 T cell receptor beta chains from one sample sequenced in a study of patients and donors after allogeneic stem cell transplantation (dated by TCRdb to 2018 to 2020). Libraries were prepared through RT-PCR. Sequencing was performed on a NextSeq 550. TCRdb redid the processing of the public reads, applying fastp at Q25 and MiXCR, and retained in-frame beta chains. Rows are combined by CDR3 protein, so each entry shows the most common genes and DNA. The sample table contains about 410,000 distinct CDR3 sequences; only one count was recorded for roughly 17% of them. The biggest ten clones account for roughly 7% of the sample. Sequencing was done on a sample of blood, either unsorted or a sorted T cell fraction (not recorded which). The receptors derive from a human donor who was either an allogeneic HSCT recipient or a stem cell or donor lymphocyte infusion donor (not recorded which). It is not recorded whose cells these are; they may come from a transplant donor.

The rearrangement uses TRBV24-1 and TRBJ2-4, with a tentative D call TRBD2 (6 bases). Germline V gene sequence: CDR1 KGHDR, CDR2 SFDVKD. The CDR3 extends over 15 amino acids. Trimming took off 3 bases at V and 8 bases at J, with 16 bases between the two ends. CDR3 in amino acids: CATSDKVAGTDIQYF. The DNA of the CDR3 is TGTGCCACCAGTGATAAGGTGGCGGGGACCGACATTCAGTACTTC.

The chain couples TRBV18 to TRBJ2-5; no definite D call. CDR3 length equals 13 residues. Trimming pared 4 bases from V and 5 bases from J, leaving 11 bases between. Per the germline V gene, CDR1 is KGHSH and CDR2 is LQKENI. As DNA, the CDR3 is TGTGCCAGCTCACAGGGTATGTCGGAGACCCAGTACTTC. Translated: CASSQGMSETQYF.

The rearrangement uses TRBV20-1 and TRBJ1-1; TRBD1 matches 8 bases. V shed 6 bases, J shed 1 base, and the junction held 7 bases outside the gene matches. From germline, CDR1 is DFQATT and CDR2 SNEGSKA (reference sequence). The CDR3 has 14 amino acids. The CDR3 bases are TGCAGTGCCCCTCGTGGACAGGGGAACACTGAAGCTTTCTTT. Translation gives CSAPRGQGNTEAFF.

This clonotype has just a few counts. The rearrangement links TRBV12-3 or TRBV12-4 to TRBJ2-5; D is ambiguous. V was clipped by 2 bases and J by 3 bases, with 7 bases between them. CDR3 length equals 13 residues. DNA for the CDR3: TGTGCCAGCAGTTTAACGGTCAAAGAGACCCAGTACTTC. Protein sequence: CASSLTVKETQYF.

The chain couples TRBV5-1 to TRBJ1-1; a weak D match, TRBD1 (6 bases). Germline V gene data show CDR1 as SGHRS and CDR2 as YFSETQ. Trimming removed 3 bases from V and 0 bases from J, with 9 bases in between. The CDR3 has 14 amino acids. The DNA of the CDR3 is TGCGCCAGCAGCTCGGACAGCTTGAACACTGAAGCTTTCTTT. This codes for CASSSDSLNTEAFF.

The rearrangement uses TRBV6-1 and TRBJ1-4; 11 bases line up with TRBD1. V was clipped by 6 bases and J by 10 bases; unmatched bases: 4. Germline assignment: CDR1 MNHNS and CDR2 SASEGT. This CDR3 has 13 residues. The CDR3 sequence is CASRDRGPGKLFF. DNA for the CDR3: TGTGCCAGCAGGGACAGGGGGCCAGGAAAACTGTTTTTT.

V and J are TRBV5-5 and TRBJ2-7; 8 bases line up with TRBD2. Trimming took 1 base from V and 2 from J; bases not matched to a gene: 5. This CDR3 contains 15 residues. Per germline, CDR1 SGHKS and CDR2 YYEKEE (reference sequence). CDR3 nucleotide sequence: TGTGCCAGCAGCTTGACGGGAGGGAACACCTACGAGCAGTACTTC. Protein product: CASSLTGGNTYEQYF. Combining the CDR3 with reference TRBV5-5 and TRBJ2-7 gives the whole variable domain DAGVTQSPTHLIKTRGQQVTLRCSPISGHKSVSWYQQVLGQGPQFIFQYYEKEERGRGNFPDRFSARQFPNYSSELNVNALLLGDSALYLCASSLTGGNTYEQYFGPGTRLTVT.

V and J are TRBV12-3 or TRBV12-4 and TRBJ2-3; unclear D gene. The V end was cut by 4 bases, the J end by 4 bases, with 6 bases between. CDR3 length: 12 residues. In DNA form, the CDR3 reads TGTGCCAGCAGTTACCTACCAGATACGCAGTATTTT. It is translated as CASSYLPDTQYF.

The chain is built from TRBV12-5 and TRBJ2-7; 10 nucleotides align to TRBD2. The CDR3 is 15 residues long. V was pared by 5 bases and J by 0 bases, with 4 bases of the junction left unmatched. CDR1 and CDR2 (germline): LGHNT, FRNRAP. CDR3 sequence reads: CASGGTSASSYEQYF. In DNA form, the CDR3 reads TGTGCTAGTGGTGGGACTAGCGCTAGCTCCTACGAGCAGTACTTC.

There are many counts of this clonotype. It is likely a read error, because the conserved phenylalanine at the end of the CDR3 is missing. Because the CDR3's place on the DNA is in doubt, the DNA is left out and the CDR3 is given as listed by TCRdb. The chain carries TRBV29-1 and TRBJ2-1; the DNA was not used to check the table's D call, TRBD1. The CDR3 has 8 residues if both end residues are counted. Per the germline V gene, CDR1 is SQVTM and CDR2 is ANQGSEA. CDR3 sequence reads: CSVEHPAP.

The genes are TRBV5-1 and TRBJ2-1, with 12 positions matching TRBD1. The length of the CDR3 is 19 residues. With 4 bases clipped from V and 6 bases from J, the junction kept 17 bases outside the gene matches. Per the germline V gene, CDR1 is SGHRS and CDR2 is YFSETQ. This CDR3 is CASSLRPGTGGRETNEQFF. DNA for the CDR3: TGCGCCAGCAGCCTACGTCCCGGGACAGGGGGCAGAGAGACCAATGAGCAGTTCTTC. The whole variable domain, filled in from reference TRBV5-1 and TRBJ2-1, reads KAGVTQTPRYLIKTRGQQVTLSCSPISGHRSVSWYQQTPGQGLQFLFEYFSETQRNKGNFPGRFSGRQFSNSRSEMNVSTLELGDSALYLCASSLRPGTGGRETNEQFFGPGTRLTVL.

The chain carries TRBV7-2 and TRBJ2-7; 10 bases match TRBD2. V lost 8 bases to trimming and J lost 2 bases; unmatched junction nucleotides: 9. The germline V gene has CDR1 SGHTA and CDR2 FQGNSA. The CDR3 runs 15 residues. CDR3 sequence (DNA): TGTGCCAGCGGGGGACGGACTAGCGGAACCTACGAGCAGTACTTC. This sequence encodes CASGGRTSGTYEQYF.

This clonotype was picked up a small number of times. J is TRBJ2-1 and V is TRBV7-3, with D tentatively TRBD2 (5 bases). The V end was cut by 5 bases, the J end by 6 bases, with 14 bases between. This CDR3 comprises 14 residues. Germline-derived CDR1 and CDR2 are SGHTA and FQGTGA. The CDR3 reads CASSPYVEGNEQFF. The CDR3 nucleotides are TGTGCCAGCAGCCCCTATGTAGAGGGCAATGAGCAGTTCTTC.

This clonotype has just a few counts. The chain combines TRBV3-1 with TRBJ2-7; D remains ambiguous. The CDR3 contains 12 residues. V lost 1 base and J 5 bases, leaving 6 bases between the germline ends. Germline V gene lookup returns CDR1 LGHDT and CDR2 YNNKEL (reference sequence). In nucleotides, the CDR3 is TGTGCCAGCAGCCAAGGCCCCCACGAGCAGTACTTC. Translated: CASSQGPHEQYF.

There are a few counts of this clonotype. This CDR3 is CASSYRGGRDQPQHF. The CDR3 nucleotides are TGTGCCAGCAGTTACAGAGGGGGCAGGGATCAGCCCCAGCATTTT. The rearrangement links TRBV6-5 to TRBJ1-5; 7 bases map to TRBD1. The V and J ends lost 2 bases and 5 bases, in that order; junction bases with no gene match: 6. The CDR3 runs 15 residues. Germline lookup yields CDR1 MNHEY and CDR2 SVGAGI.

The chain uses TRBV20-1 and TRBJ1-4; perhaps TRBD1 as D (5 bases). There are 14 residues in the CDR3. Germline V gives CDR1 DFQATT, CDR2 SNEGSKA (reference sequence). V dropped 0 bases and J dropped 7 bases, with 12 bases sitting between them. The DNA of the CDR3 is TGCAGTGCTAGAGATGGCGGGGGGGGTGAAAAACTGTTTTTT. This translates into CSARDGGGGEKLFF.

The J gene is TRBJ2-4, the V gene TRBV29-1, with TRBD1 matching 10 bases. Germline V lookup: CDR1 SQVTM, CDR2 ANQGSEA. Trimming at V came to 8 bases and at J to 2 bases, leaving 9 bases not matched to a gene. This CDR3 spans 15 amino acids. The DNA of the CDR3 is TGCAGCTCCCGACAGGGGGCCCGATCCAAAAACATTCAGTACTTC. This sequence encodes CSSRQGARSKNIQYF.

In its sample, this clonotype was seen a few times. The rearrangement uses TRBV12-3 or TRBV12-4 and TRBJ2-4; TRBD2 might be the D (7 bases). This CDR3 has 12 amino acids. V lost 4 bases and J 10 bases, leaving 11 bases between the germline ends. CDR3 protein: CASSWRGGIQYF. The CDR3 region has the DNA TGTGCCAGCAGTTGGAGGGGGGGTATTCAGTACTTC.

This clonotype turned up a few times. This chain connects TRBV7-8 to TRBJ2-2; 13 bases agree with TRBD2. V gave up 5 bases and J gave up 1 base; unmatched junction bases: 1. The CDR3 runs to 16 residues. The germline CDR1 and CDR2 sequences are SGHVS and FQNEAQ. The chain's CDR3 is CASSRLAGGNTGELFF. CDR3 bases: TGTGCCAGCAGCCGACTAGCGGGAGGGAACACCGGGGAGCTGTTTTTT.

This rearrangement joins TRBV12-3 or TRBV12-4 to TRBJ2-5; a weak D match, TRBD2 (5 bases). With 1 base removed from V and 8 bases from J, the gap between germline ends came to 17 bases. The CDR3 is 15 amino acids. CDR3 protein: CASSLGSPRERTQYF. CDR3 coding DNA: TGTGCCAGCAGTTTAGGTAGCCCCCGGGAAAGAACCCAGTACTTC.

This chain links TRBV6-2 or TRBV6-3 with TRBJ1-1; maybe TRBD1 (6 bases). Trimming left V 6 bases short and J 5 bases short, with 22 bases between. The CDR3 consists of 16 residues. Per the germline V gene, CDR1 is MNHEY and CDR2 is SVGEGT. CDR3 in DNA: TGTGCCAGCAGACCACTCCATGTGATGAGGGGGACTGAAGCTTTCTTT. Its translation is CASRPLHVMRGTEAFF.

This clonotype appeared many times. The chain combines TRBV3-1 with TRBJ2-4; D unresolved. CDR1 LGHDT and CDR2 YNNKEL come from the germline V gene (reference sequence). Trimming removed 2 bases from V and 6 bases from J, with 2 bases in between. The CDR3 has 11 amino acids. For the CDR3, the DNA is TGTGCCAGCAGCCAACTAAACATTCAGTACTTC. Encoded protein: CASSQLNIQYF.

The table lists this clonotype with a few counts. This sequence joins TRBV7-3 and TRBJ2-5; 7 nucleotides agree with TRBD2. The CDR3 runs to 14 residues. Germline CDR1 reads SGHTA; CDR2 reads FQGTGA. The J segment lost 1 base and the V segment lost 6 bases, leaving 5 bases of the junction unmatched. CDR3 sequence (DNA): TGTGCCAGCAGTAAGGGAGGGCTCCAAGAGACCCAGTACTTC. This encodes CASSKGGLQETQYF.